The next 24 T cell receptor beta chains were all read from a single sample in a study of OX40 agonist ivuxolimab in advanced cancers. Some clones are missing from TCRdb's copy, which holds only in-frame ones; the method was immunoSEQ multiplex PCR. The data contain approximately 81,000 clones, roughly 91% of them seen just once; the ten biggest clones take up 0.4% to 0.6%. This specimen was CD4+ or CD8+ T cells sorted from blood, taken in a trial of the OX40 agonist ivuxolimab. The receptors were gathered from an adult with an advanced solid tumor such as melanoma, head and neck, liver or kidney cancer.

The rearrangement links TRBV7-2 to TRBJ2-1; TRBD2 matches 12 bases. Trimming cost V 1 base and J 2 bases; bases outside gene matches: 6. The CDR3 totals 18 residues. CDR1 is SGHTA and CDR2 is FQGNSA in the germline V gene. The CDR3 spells CASSLVGLAGGPYNEQFF. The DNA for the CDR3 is TGTGCCAGCAGCTTAGTAGGGCTAGCGGGGGGGCCCTACAATGAGCAGTTCTTC.

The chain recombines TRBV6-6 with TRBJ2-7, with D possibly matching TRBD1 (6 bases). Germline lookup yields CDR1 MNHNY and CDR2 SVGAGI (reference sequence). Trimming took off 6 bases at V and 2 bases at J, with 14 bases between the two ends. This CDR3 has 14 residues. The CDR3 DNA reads TGTGCCAGCAGGGGCAACAGGGCACCCTACGAGCAGTACTTC. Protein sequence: CASRGNRAPYEQYF.

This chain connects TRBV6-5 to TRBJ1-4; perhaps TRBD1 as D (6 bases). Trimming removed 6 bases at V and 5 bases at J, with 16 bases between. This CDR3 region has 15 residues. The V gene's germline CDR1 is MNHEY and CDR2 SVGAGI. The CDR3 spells CASSTYRQANEKLFF. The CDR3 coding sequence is TGTGCCAGCAGCACCTATCGACAGGCGAATGAAAAACTGTTTTTT.

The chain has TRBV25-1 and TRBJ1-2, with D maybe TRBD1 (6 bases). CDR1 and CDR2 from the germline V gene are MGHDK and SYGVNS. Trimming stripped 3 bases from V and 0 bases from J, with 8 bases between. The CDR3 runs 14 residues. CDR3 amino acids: CASSEAGANYGYTF. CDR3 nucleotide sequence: TGTGCCAGCAGTGAGGCAGGGGCTAACTATGGCTACACCTTC.

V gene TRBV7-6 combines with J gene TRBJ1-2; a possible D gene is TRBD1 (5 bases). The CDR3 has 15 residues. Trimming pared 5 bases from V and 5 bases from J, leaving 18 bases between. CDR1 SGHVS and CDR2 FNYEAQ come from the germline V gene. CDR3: CASSLGATSSYGYTF. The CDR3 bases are TGTGCCAGCAGCCTCGGGGCAACTAGTTCTTATGGCTACACCTTC.

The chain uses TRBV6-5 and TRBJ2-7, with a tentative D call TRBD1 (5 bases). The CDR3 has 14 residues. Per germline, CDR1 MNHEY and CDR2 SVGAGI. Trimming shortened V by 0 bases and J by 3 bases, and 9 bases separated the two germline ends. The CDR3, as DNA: TGTGCCAGCAGTTACTCCCCGACAGACTACGAGCAGTACTTC. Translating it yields CASSYSPTDYEQYF.

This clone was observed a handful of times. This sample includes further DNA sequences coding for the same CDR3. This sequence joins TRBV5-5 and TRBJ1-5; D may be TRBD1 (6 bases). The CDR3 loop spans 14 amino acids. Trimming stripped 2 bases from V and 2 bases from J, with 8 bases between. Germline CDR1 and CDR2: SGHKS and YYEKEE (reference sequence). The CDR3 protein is CASSLGGGNQPQHF. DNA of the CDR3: TGTGCCAGCAGCTTAGGGGGTGGCAATCAGCCCCAGCATTTT.

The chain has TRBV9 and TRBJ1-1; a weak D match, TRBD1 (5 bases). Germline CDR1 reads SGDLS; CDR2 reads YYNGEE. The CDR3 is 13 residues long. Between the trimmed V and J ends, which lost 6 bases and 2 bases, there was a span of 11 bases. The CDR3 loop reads CASTEGENTEAFF. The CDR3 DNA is TGTGCCAGCACGGAAGGGGAAAACACTGAAGCTTTCTTT.

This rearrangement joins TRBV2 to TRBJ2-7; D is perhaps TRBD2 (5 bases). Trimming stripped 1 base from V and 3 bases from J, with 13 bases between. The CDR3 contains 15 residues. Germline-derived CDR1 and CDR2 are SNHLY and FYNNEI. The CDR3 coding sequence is TGTGCCAGCAGTGAAGTGGACCGGGATCACTACGAGCAGTACTTC. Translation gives CASSEVDRDHYEQYF.

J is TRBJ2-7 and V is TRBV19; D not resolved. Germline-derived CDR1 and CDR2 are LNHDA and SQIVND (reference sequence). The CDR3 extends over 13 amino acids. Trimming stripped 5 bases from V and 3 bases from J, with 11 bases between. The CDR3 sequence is CASSVGKVYEQYF. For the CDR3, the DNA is TGTGCCAGTAGTGTTGGAAAGGTCTACGAGCAGTACTTC.

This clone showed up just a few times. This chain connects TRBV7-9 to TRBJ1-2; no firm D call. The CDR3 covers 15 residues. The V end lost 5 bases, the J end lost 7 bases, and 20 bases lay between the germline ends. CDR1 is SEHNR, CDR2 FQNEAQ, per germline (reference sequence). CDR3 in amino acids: CASSPRQRVARGYTF. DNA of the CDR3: TGTGCCAGCAGCCCACGGCAGCGGGTGGCTCGTGGCTACACCTTC. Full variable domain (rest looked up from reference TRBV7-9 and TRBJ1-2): DTGVSQNPRHKITKRGQNVTFRCDPISEHNRLYWYRQTLGQGPEFLTYFQNEAQLEKSRLLSDRFSAERPKGSFSTLEIQRTEQGDSAMYLCASSPRQRVARGYTFGSGTRLTVV.

CDR3: CASSLVGGSYGYTF. CDR3 coding DNA: TGTGCCAGCAGTTTAGTAGGGGGATCCTATGGCTACACCTTC. The V call is TRBV27, the J call TRBJ1-2; D is perhaps TRBD1 (6 bases). Trimming shortened V by 2 bases and J by 4 bases, and 11 bases separated the two germline ends. Germline V gives CDR1 MNHEY, CDR2 SMNVEV (reference sequence). CDR3 length: 14 amino acids.

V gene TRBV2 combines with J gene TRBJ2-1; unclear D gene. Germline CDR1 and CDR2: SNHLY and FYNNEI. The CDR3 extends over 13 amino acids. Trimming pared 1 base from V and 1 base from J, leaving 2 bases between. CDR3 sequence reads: CASSEGSYNEQFF. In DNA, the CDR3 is TGTGCCAGCAGTGAAGGATCCTACAATGAGCAGTTCTTC.

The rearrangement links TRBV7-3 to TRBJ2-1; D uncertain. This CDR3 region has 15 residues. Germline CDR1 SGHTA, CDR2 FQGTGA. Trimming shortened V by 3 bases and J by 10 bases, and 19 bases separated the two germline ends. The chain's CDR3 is CASSLTGLEDREQFF. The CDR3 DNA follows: TGTGCCAGCAGCTTGACTGGCTTAGAGGATCGCGAGCAGTTCTTC.

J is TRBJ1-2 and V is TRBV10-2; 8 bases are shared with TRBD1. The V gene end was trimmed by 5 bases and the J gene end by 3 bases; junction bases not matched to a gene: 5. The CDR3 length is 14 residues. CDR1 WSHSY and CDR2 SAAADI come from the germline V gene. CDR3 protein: CASSKNRGDYGYTF. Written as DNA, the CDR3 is TGCGCCAGCAGTAAAAACAGGGGGGACTATGGCTACACCTTC.

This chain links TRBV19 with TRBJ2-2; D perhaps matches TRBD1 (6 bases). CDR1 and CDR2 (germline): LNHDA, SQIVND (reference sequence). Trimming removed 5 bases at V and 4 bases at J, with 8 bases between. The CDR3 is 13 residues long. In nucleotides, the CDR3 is TGTGCCAGTAGTTCACAGGGCACCGGGGAGCTGTTTTTT. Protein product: CASSSQGTGELFF.

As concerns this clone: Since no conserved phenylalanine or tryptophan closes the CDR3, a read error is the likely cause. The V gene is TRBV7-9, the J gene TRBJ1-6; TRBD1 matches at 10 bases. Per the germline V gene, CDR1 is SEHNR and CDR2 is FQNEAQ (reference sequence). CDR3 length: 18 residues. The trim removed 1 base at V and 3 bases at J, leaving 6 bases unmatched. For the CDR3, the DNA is TGTGCCAGCAGCTTAGTGCGGGGGACAGGGGTCTATAATTCACCCCTCCACCTT. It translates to CASSLVRGTGVYNSPLHL.

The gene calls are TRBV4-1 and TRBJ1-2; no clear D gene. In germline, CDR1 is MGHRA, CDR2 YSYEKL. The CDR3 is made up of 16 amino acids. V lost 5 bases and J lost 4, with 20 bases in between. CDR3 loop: CASSYRLNRKTYGYTF. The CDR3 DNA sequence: TGCGCCAGCAGCTATAGACTGAACCGAAAGACCTATGGCTACACCTTC.

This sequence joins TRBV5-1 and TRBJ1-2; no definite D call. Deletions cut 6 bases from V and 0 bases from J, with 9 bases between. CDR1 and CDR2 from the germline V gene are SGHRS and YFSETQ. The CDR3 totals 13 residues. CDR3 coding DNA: TGCGCCAGCACCCCCGCCGCTAACTATGGCTACACCTTC. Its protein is CASTPAANYGYTF.

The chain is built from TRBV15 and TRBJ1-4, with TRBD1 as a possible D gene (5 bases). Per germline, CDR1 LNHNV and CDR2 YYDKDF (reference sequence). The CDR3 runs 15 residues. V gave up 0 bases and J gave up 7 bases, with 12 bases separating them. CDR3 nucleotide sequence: TGTGCCACCAGCAGAGAGGGGGAAGGATTTGAAAAACTGTTTTTT. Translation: CATSREGEGFEKLFF.

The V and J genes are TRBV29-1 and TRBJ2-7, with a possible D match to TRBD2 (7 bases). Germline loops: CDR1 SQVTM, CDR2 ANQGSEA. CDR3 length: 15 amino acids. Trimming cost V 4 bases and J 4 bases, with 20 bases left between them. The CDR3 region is CSVGVPGRGSYEQYF. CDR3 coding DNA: TGCAGCGTTGGTGTCCCAGGGAGGGGGAGTTACGAGCAGTACTTC.

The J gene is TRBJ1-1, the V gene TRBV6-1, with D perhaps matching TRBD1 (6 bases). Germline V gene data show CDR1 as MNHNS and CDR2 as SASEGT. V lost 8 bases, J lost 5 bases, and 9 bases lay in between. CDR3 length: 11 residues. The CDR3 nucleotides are TGTGCCAGCCTCGGGACAACTGAAGCTTTCTTT. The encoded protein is CASLGTTEAFF.

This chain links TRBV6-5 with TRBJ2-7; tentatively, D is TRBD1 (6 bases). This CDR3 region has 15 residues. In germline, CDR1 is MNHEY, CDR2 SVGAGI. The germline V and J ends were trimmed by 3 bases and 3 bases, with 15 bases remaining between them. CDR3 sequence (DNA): TGTGCCAGCAGTTATTTGGACCAGGGGCACTACGAGCAGTACTTC. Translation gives CASSYLDQGHYEQYF.

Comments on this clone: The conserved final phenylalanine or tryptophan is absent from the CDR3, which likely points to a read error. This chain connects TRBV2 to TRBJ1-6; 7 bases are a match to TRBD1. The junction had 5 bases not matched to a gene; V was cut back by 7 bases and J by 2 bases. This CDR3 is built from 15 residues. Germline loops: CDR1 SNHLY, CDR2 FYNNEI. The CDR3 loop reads CASTGDSAYNSPLHL. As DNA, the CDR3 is TGTGCCAGCACGGGGGACAGTGCCTATAATTCACCCCTCCACCTT.